This T cell receptor beta chain derives from a study of blood T cell repertoires in COVID-19. Study at large: Samples taken during acute and convalescent COVID-19 were collected in the United States, Italy and Spain. T cells, B-cell-depleted T cells, or PBMCs supplied cDNA or gDNA.

Study processing details: By means of reference gene primer amplification, nucleated cell counts were estimated. The assay was immunoSEQ multiplex PCR, and TCRdb's table has in-frame clones only and misses some. That table gives V, J and clone size, and the DNA gave D and trimming. The table has tens of thousands of clones, just under 80% seen once; the top ten hold about 35%. Germline V gene data show CDR1 as MNHEY and CDR2 as SMNVEV (reference sequence). This CDR3 has 14 amino acids. V dropped 8 bases and J dropped 4; count of bases not matched to a gene: 9. The sequenced sample consisted of peripheral blood. This sequence joins TRBV27 and TRBJ2-5; 8 bases are shared with TRBD1. The clonotype originates from an elderly man with acute or convalescent COVID-19. The CDR3 sequence is CASGLQGARETQYF. The DNA for the CDR3 is TGTGCCAGCGGGCTCCAGGGGGCTAGAGAGACCCAGTACTTC.